This TCR beta chain was captured by sequencing in a study of T cell responses to AZD1222 COVID-19 vaccine. Turning to the study itself: Second-dose groups at about 4 or about 12 weeks were pooled. General study points: The number of AZD1222 recipients seropositive at baseline was only 5 to 7.

The V and J ends lost 2 bases and 0 bases respectively, with 9 bases between them. The CDR3 runs 15 residues. Germline V lookup: CDR1 MNHNS, CDR2 SASEGT. About this clone itself: Its matching antigen is unknown.

TCRdb's copy holds only in-frame clones and misses some; the assay was immunoSEQ multiplex PCR. The sample holds fewer than 110,000 clones; over 80% are singletons and the top ten take 20%. The sequence was obtained from an adult in good health. Material: peripheral blood, obtained on day 0 of AZD1222 vaccination. The chain joins TRBV6-1 to TRBJ2-3, with D uncertain. CDR3 loop: CASSESVTSTDTQYF. CDR3 coding DNA: TGTGCCAGCAGTGAATCAGTAACGAGCACAGATACGCAGTATTTT.